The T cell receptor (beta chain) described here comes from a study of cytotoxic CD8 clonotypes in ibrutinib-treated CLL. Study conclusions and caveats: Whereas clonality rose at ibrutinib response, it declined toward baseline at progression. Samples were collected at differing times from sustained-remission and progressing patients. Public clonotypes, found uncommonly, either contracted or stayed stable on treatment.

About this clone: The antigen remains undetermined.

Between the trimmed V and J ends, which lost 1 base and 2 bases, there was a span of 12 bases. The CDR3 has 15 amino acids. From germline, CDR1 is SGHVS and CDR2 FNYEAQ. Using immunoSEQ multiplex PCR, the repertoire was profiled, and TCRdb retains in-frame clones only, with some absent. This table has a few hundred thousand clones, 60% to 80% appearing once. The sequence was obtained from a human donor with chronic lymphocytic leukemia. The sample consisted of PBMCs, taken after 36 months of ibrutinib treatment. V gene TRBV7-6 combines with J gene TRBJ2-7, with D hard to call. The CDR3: CASSLGEVATYEQYF. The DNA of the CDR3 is TGTGCCAGCAGCTTAGGAGAGGTCGCAACCTACGAGCAGTACTTC.